This TCR beta chain comes out of a study of radiation and T cells in renal cell carcinoma. This CDR3 comprises 16 residues. In germline, CDR1 is SGHRS, CDR2 YFSETQ. The V end lost 0 bases, the J end lost 1 base, and 8 bases lay between the germline ends. Sequenced by immunoSEQ multiplex PCR; TCRdb stores in-frame clones only, minus some. Of some 150,000 clones listed, 75% to 90% were seen once; the top ten hold less than 20%. Time point given: blood 4 weeks post-SBRT, at nephrectomy. Stated treatment: 15 Gy SBRT to primary tumor, nephrectomy 4 weeks later. The V gene is TRBV5-1, the J gene TRBJ2-6; TRBD1 or TRBD2 may be the D gene (5 bases each). The TCR was taken from a woman between 50 and 59 years old with renal cell carcinoma. The input for sequencing was blood, taken from a patient whose treatment included radiotherapy and nephrectomy. CDR3: CASSLGDGSGANVLTF. The CDR3 DNA is TGCGCCAGCAGCTTGGGGGACGGGTCTGGGGCCAACGTCCTGACTTTC.